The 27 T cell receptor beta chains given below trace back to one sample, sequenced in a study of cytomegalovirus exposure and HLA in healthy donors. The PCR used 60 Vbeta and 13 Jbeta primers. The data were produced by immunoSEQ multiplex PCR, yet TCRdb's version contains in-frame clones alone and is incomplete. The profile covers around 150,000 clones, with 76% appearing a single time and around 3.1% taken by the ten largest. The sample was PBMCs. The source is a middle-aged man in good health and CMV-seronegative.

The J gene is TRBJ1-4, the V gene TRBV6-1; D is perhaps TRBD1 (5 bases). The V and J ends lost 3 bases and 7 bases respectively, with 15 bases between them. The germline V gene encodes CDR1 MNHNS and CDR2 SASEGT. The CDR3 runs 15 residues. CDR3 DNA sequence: TGTGCCAGCAGTGAGACGTGGTGGGGGGGTGAAAAACTGTTTTTT. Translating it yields CASSETWWGGEKLFF.

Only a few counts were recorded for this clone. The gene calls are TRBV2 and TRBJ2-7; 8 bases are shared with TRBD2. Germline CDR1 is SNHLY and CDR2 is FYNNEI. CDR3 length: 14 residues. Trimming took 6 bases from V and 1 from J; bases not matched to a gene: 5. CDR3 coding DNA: TGTGCCAGCAGAACGGGGGGGAATTCCTACGAGCAGTACTTC. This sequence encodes CASRTGGNSYEQYF.

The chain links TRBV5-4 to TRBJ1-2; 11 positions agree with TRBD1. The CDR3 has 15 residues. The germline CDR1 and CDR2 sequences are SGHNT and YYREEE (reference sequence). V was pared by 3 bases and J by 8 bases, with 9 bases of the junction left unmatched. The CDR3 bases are TGTGCCAGCAGCTCCCCGGGGGACAGGGGGATCGGCTACACCTTC. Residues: CASSSPGDRGIGYTF.

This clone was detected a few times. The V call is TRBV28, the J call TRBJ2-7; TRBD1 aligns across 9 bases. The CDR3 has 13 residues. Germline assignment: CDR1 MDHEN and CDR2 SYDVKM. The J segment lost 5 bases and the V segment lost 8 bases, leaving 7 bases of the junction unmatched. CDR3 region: CASRGQGLDEQYF. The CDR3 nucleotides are TGTGCCAGCCGTGGACAGGGGTTGGACGAGCAGTACTTC.

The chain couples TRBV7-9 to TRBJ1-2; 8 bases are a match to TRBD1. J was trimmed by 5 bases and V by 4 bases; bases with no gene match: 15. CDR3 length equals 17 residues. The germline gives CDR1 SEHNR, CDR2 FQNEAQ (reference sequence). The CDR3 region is CASSSLYTGQAEYGYTF. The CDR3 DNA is TGTGCCAGCAGCTCTCTGTATACGGGACAGGCCGAATATGGCTACACCTTC.

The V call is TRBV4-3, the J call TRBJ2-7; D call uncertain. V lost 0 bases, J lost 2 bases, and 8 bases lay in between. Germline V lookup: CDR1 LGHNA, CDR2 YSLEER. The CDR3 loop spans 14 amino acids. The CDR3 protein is CASSQDPGPYEQYF. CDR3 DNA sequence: TGCGCCAGCAGCCAAGATCCGGGTCCCTACGAGCAGTACTTC.

The CDR3 reads CASSWVRDNSPLHF. DNA of the CDR3: TGTGCCAGCAGTTGGGTCCGGGATAATTCACCCCTCCACTTT. This chain uses TRBV6-5 with TRBJ1-6; D remains ambiguous. The length of the CDR3 is 14 residues. V was shortened by 4 bases and J by 5 bases, with 9 bases between the two germline ends. Germline CDR1 and CDR2: MNHEY and SVGAGI.

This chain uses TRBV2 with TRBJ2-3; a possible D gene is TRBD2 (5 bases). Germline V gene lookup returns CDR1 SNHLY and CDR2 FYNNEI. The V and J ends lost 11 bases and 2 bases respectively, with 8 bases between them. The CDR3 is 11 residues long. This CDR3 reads CAASYTDTQYF. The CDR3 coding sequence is TGTGCCGCTAGCTACACAGATACGCAGTATTTT.

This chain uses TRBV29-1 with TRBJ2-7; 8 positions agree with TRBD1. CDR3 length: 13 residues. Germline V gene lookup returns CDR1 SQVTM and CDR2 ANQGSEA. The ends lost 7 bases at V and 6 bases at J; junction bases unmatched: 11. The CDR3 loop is CSGGQGVSGEQYF. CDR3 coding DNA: TGCAGCGGCGGACAGGGTGTGTCCGGCGAGCAGTACTTC.

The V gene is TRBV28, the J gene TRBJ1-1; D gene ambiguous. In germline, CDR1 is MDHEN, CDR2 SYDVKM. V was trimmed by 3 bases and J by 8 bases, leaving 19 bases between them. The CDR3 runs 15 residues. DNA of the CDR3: TGTGCCAGCAGTTTTCCCGGTTTGGGGAGGACCGAAGCTTTCTTT. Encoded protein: CASSFPGLGRTEAFF.

The CDR3 sequence: CASSIGQGADYGYTF. The CDR3 DNA reads TGTGCCAGTAGTATCGGACAGGGGGCCGACTATGGCTACACCTTC. The chain carries TRBV19 and TRBJ1-2; 11 nucleotides agree with TRBD1. The CDR3 is made up of 15 amino acids. V dropped 3 bases and J dropped 3; count of bases not matched to a gene: 3. CDR1 and CDR2 from the germline V gene are LNHDA and SQIVND (reference sequence).

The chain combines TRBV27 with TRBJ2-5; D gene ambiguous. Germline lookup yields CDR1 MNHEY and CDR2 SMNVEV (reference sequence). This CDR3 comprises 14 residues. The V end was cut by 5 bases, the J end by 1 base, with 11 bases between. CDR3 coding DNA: TGTGCCAGCAGTCCAAACAGATTCCAAGAGACCCAGTACTTC. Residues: CASSPNRFQETQYF.

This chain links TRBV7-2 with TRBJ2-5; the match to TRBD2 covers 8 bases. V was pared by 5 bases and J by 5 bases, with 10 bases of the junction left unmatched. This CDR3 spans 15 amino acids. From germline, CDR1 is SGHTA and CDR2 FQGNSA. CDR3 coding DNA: TGTGCCAGCAGCCCCGGGGGGGCCGTCGGCGAGACCCAGTACTTC. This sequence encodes CASSPGGAVGETQYF.

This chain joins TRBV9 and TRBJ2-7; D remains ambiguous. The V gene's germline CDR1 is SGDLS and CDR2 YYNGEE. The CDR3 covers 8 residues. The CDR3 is CREYEQYF. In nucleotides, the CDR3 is TGTAGAGAGTACGAGCAGTACTTC.

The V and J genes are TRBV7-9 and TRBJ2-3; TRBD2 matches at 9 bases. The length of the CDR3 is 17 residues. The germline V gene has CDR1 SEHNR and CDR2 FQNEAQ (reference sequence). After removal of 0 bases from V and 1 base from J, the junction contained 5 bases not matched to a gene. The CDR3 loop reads CASSLARSGRRTDTQYF. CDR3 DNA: TGTGCCAGCAGCTTAGCGCGAAGCGGGAGGCGCACAGATACGCAGTATTTT.

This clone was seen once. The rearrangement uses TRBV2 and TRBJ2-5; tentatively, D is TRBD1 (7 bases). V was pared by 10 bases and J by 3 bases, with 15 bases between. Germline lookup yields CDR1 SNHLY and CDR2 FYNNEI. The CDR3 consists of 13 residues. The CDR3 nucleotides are TGTGCCACGGGGTCCAGGGGGGAAGAGACCCAGTACTTC. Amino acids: CATGSRGEETQYF.

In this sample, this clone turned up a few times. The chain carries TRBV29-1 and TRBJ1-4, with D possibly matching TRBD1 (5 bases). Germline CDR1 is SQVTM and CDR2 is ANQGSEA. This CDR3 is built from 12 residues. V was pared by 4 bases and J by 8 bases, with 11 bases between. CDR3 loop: CSVGQTEEKLFF. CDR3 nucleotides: TGCAGCGTTGGACAGACCGAGGAAAAACTGTTTTTT.

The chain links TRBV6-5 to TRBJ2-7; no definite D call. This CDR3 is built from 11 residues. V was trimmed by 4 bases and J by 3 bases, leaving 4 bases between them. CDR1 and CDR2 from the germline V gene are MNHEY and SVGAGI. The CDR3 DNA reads TGTGCCAGCAGTTCCCACTACGAGCAGTACTTC. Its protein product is CASSSHYEQYF.

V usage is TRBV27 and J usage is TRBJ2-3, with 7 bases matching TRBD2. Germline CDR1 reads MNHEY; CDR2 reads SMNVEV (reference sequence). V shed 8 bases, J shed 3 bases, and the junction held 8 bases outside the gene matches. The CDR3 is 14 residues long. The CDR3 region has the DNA TGTGCCAGCTGGTTTAGCGGGCCTACAGATACGCAGTATTTT. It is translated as CASWFSGPTDTQYF.

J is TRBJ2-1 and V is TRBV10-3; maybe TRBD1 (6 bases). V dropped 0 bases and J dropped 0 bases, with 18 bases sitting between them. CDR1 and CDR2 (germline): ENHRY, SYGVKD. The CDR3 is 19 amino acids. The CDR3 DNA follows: TGTGCCATCAGTGAGTCTTGGGGAATGGGGGCGAGCTCCTACAATGAGCAGTTCTTC. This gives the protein CAISESWGMGASSYNEQFF.

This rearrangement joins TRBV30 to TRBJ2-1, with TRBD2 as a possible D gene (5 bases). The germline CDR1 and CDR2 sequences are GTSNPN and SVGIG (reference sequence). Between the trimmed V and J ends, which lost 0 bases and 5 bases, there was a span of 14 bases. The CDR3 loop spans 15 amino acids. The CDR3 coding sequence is TGTGCCTGGAGTGTGTTTAGTGGGGAGAACAATGAGCAGTTCTTC. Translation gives CAWSVFSGENNEQFF.

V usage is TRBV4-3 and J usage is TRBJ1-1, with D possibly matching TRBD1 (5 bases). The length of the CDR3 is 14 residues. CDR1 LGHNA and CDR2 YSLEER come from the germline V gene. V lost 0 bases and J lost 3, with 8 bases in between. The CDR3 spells CASSQDRDYTEAFF. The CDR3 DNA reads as TGCGCCAGCAGCCAAGACAGGGACTACACTGAAGCTTTCTTT.

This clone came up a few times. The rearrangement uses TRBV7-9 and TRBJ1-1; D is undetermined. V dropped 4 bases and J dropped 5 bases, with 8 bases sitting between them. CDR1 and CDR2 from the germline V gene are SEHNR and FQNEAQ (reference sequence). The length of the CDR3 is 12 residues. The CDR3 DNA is TGTGCCAGCAGCTGGCTGTTAACTGAAGCTTTCTTT. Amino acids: CASSWLLTEAFF.

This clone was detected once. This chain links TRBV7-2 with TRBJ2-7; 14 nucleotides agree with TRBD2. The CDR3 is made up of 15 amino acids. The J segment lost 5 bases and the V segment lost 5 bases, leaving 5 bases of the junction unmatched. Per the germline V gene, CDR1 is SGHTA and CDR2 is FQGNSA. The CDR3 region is CASSRGLAGGHEQYF. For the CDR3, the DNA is TGTGCCAGCAGCCGAGGACTAGCGGGAGGCCACGAGCAGTACTTC. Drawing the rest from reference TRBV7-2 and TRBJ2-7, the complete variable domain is GAGVSQSPSNKVTEKGKDVELRCDPISGHTALYWYRQSLGQGLEFLIYFQGNSAPDKSGLPSDRFSAERTGGSVSTLTIQRTQQEDSAVYLCASSRGLAGGHEQYFGPGTRLTVT.

CDR3 amino acids: CASSLIGSSDSNQPQHF. The CDR3 nucleotides are TGTGCCAGCAGCTTAATAGGTAGCAGCGATAGCAATCAGCCCCAGCATTTT. The chain links TRBV7-9 to TRBJ1-5; D remains unclear. CDR1 is SEHNR and CDR2 is FQNEAQ in the germline V gene (reference sequence). V was trimmed by 2 bases and J by 0 bases, leaving 14 bases between them. The CDR3 runs to 17 residues.

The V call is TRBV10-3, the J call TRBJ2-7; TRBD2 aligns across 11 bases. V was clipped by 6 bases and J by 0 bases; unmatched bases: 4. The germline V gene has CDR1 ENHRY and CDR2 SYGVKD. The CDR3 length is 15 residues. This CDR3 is CAISPGLAASYEQYF. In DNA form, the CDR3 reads TGTGCCATCAGCCCGGGACTAGCGGCCTCCTACGAGCAGTACTTC.

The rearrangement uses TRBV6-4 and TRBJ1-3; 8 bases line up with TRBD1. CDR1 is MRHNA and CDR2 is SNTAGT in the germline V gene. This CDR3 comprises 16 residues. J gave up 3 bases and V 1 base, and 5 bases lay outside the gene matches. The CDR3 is CASSDFRDRCGNTIYF. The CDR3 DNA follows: TGTGCCAGCAGTGACTTCCGGGACAGGTGTGGAAACACCATATATTTT.